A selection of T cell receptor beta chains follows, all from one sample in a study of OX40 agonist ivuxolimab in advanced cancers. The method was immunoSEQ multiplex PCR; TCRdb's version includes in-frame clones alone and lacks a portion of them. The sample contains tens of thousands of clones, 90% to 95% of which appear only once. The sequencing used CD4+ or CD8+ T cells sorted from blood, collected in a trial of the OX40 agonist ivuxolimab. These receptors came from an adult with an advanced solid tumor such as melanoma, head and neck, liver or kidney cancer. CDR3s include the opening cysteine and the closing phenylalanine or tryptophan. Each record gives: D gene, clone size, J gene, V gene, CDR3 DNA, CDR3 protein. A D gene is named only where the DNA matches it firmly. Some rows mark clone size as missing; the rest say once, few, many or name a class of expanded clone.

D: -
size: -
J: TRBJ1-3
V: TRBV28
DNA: TGTGCCAGCAGTTTAAGGGCCTTGTCTGGAAACACCATATATTTT
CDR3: CASSLRALSGNTIYF

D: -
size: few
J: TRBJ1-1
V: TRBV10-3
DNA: TGTGCCATCAGTGAGGGGTCGTCAGAGGCTTTCTTT
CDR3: CAISEGSSEAFF

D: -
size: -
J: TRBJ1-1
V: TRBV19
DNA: TGTGCCAGTAGTTATCTAACGAACACTGAAGCTTTCTTT
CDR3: CASSYLTNTEAFF

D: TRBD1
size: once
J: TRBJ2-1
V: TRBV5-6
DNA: TGTGCCAGCAGCGTCCAGGGACAGGGGTATTACAATGAGCAGTTCTTC
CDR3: CASSVQGQGYYNEQFF

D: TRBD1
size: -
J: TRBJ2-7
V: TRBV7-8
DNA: TGTGCCAGCAGCCCCAGAGCAGGACAGGGCGGGTCCGAGCAGTACTTC
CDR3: CASSPRAGQGGSEQYF

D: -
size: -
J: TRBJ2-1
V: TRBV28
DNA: TGTGCCAGCAGTTTACCGGGGTTTGAGCAGTTCTTC
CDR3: CASSLPGFEQFF

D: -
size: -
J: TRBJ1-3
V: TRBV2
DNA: TGTGCCAGCAGTGGGGCCATCTCTGGAAACACCATATATTTT
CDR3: CASSGAISGNTIYF

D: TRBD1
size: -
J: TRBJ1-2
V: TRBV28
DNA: TGTGCCAGCAGCTCGACAGGGGCGGGCTACACCTTC
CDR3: CASSSTGAGYTF

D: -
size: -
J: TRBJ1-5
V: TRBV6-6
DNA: TGTGCCAGCAGAGATAATCAGCCCCAGCATTTT
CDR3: CASRDNQPQHF

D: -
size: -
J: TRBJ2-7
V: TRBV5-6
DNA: TGTGCCAGCAGCTTTAGTCCTAGCCCAATCTCCTACGAGCAGTACTTC
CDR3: CASSFSPSPISYEQYF

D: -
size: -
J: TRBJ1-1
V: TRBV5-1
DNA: TGCGCCAGCAGGGAACTGAACACTGAAGCTTTCTTT
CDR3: CASRELNTEAFF

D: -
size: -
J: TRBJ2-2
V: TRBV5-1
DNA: TGCGCCAGCAGCTCACGGACCGTGGGCGGGGAGCTGTTTTTT
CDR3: CASSSRTVGGELFF

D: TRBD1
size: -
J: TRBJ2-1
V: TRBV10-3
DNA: TGTGCCATCAGGGACGGACAGGGGCTTGGGAATGAGCAGTTCTTC
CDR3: CAIRDGQGLGNEQFF

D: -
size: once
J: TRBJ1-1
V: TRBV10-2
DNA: TGCGCCAGCAGTCGAGGGACCTTGAACACTGAAGCTTTCTTT
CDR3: CASSRGTLNTEAFF

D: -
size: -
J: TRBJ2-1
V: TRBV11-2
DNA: TGTGCCAGCAGCTCAGACCTGATCTTCGGGAATGAGCAGTTCTTC
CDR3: CASSSDLIFGNEQFF

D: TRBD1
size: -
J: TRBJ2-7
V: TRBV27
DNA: TGTGCCAGCAGTTCACTAAAGCTCCGGGACAGCGTCTTTGAGCAGTACTTC
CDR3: CASSSLKLRDSVFEQYF